This T cell receptor (beta chain) was sequenced in a study of blood T cell repertoires in COVID-19. Looking at the study overall: COVID-19 samples from acute and convalescent phases originated in the United States, Italy and Spain. Nucleic acid was either cDNA or gDNA, and it came from T cells, B-cell-depleted T cells, or PBMCs.

V dropped 2 bases and J dropped 6 bases, with 7 bases sitting between them. The CDR3 extends over 11 amino acids. CDR1 GTSNPN and CDR2 SVGIG come from the germline V gene (reference sequence). Original processing methods: Estimation of nucleated cell counts relied on the amplification of reference gene primers. Using immunoSEQ multiplex PCR, the repertoire was profiled, and TCRdb retains in-frame clones only, with some absent. Clonal size and the V and J genes are those of that table, whereas D and trimming came from the DNA. The sample contains approximately 19,000 clones, roughly 93% of which appear only once.

The genes are TRBV30 and TRBJ1-2; D is unresolved. Sequenced input: peripheral blood. The TCR originated in a human donor in a cohort sampled during active COVID-19. Here the CDR3 DNA reads TGTGCCTGGAGTACATCGAATGGCTACACCTTC. It encodes CAWSTSNGYTF.